The sequence of this T cell receptor (beta chain) was determined in a study of cytomegalovirus exposure and HLA in healthy donors. It was with 60 Vbeta and 13 Jbeta primers that the PCR ran. Libraries were prepared by immunoSEQ multiplex PCR; TCRdb keeps only in-frame clonotypes and omits some of them. The repertoire includes over 150,000 clones, about 90% of them detected once, and around 0.25% sits in the top ten. The CDR3 consists of 16 residues. CDR1 and CDR2 (germline): MGHDK, SYGVNS. Trimming cost V 5 bases and J 0 bases, with 16 bases left between them. The sequencing input was PBMCs. The chain combines TRBV25-1 with TRBJ1-1; no definite D call. The clonotype was recovered from a girl in the first two years of life in good health and CMV-seronegative. For the CDR3, the DNA is TGTGCCAGCAGTCAGAGAATCGGAGATCTGAACACTGAAGCTTTCTTT. It codes for CASSQRIGDLNTEAFF.